This TCR beta chain was documented in a study of CD8+CD57+ T cells in acquired aplastic anemia (dated by TCRdb to between 2017 and 2018). Some background on the complete study: DNA extracted from sorted CD4+ and CD8+ cells had a mean of roughly 3.3 ug, with a range of roughly 0.17 to 27.4 ug. Healthy donor samples averaged around 10 million reads for CD4+ and 11 million to 13 million for CD8+ cells. Overall study results and their limits: Although around 30 CD8+ CDR3 sequences were shared by patients and controls, these sequences appeared highly expressed in patients and within the immunodominant clones of patients. Between patients and healthy controls, no significant difference in CD8+ Simpson's diversity was found (P=0.060).

Points on this clonotype: Its antigen is unknown. No much larger clonotype is one base removed from it; base qualities were not supplied.

Profiling of TCR beta VDJ combinations and CDR3 sequences used genomic DNA as the template. An Illumina HiSeq 2000 was the platform used for TCR repertoire sequencing. The original pipeline was this. Repertoire assessment relied on Simpson's diversity index, CDR3 size and DJ length profiles, and TRBV/TRBJ rearrangement plots. The immunodominant clone was defined as the most abundant DNA sequence in deep sequencing data. CDR3 amino acid sequences were checked for sharing between subjects and were compared against published repertoires and the VDJdb database. TCRdb trimmed public reads at Q25 via fastp, called clones via MiXCR and kept in-frame beta chains. Records with the same CDR3 protein are collapsed into one entry carrying the most frequent genes and DNA. None of the V and J calls come from the authors' own analysis; TCRdb made them. The sample has 65,000 to 85,000 distinct CDR3 sequences on record, roughly 50% of them singletons. Of the sample, approximately 8.3% is held by the ten largest clones.

The study deep-sequenced TCR repertoires of sorted CD4+ and CD8+ blood T cells from severe aplastic anemia patients and healthy subjects. Ficoll-Paque density gradient centrifugation was used to isolate peripheral blood mononuclear cells. CD4+ and CD8+ T cells were sorted by FACS or magnetic beads before DNA extraction. The germline V gene (reference sequence) supplies CDR1 LNHDA and CDR2 SQIVND. Cut back by 6 bases and 4 bases, the V and J ends lie 12 bases apart. Including the terminal cysteine and phenylalanine, the CDR3 comprises 13 residues. Of the read, only the CDR3 DNA is kept; its 39 bases are in frame from base 1.

Sequenced: sorted CD4+, CD8+, or CD8+CD57+ T cells (not recorded which) from PBMCs. The rearranged segments are TRBV19 and TRBJ2-5; TRBD2 is a weak D gene call, 5 bases matching. The sequence was collected from a human donor in good health, serving as a control. The nucleotide sequence reads as follows: TGTGCCAGTAGCCCGGGATTTGGAGAGACCCAGTACTTC. Protein translation: CASSPGFGETQYF.